The 22 T cell receptor beta chains presented below share a single source sample, sequenced in a study of CD8+CD57+ T cells in acquired aplastic anemia. Patients included in sequencing had previously demonstrated CD8+CD57+ cell expansion by flow cytometry. TCR beta VDJ and CDR3 profiling used genomic DNA as template. Via MiXCR, TCRdb re-called the reads, giving one row per CDR3 protein. The repertoire holds 200,000 to 300,000 distinct CDR3 sequences, with 70% to 85% as singletons. The specimen sequenced was sorted CD4+, CD8+, or CD8+CD57+ T cells (not recorded which) from PBMCs. Source of these receptors: a human donor with aplastic anemia.

This clonotype came up once. The V and J genes are TRBV7-6 and TRBJ2-2; 9 nucleotides align to TRBD1. There are 16 residues in the CDR3. Germline trimming cut 4 bases from V and 4 bases from J; bases unmatched to any gene: 7. Germline V gene data show CDR1 as SGHVS and CDR2 as FNYEAQ. This chain's CDR3 is CASSSVQGAGTGELFF. The CDR3 DNA reads as TGTGCCAGCAGCTCGGTACAGGGGGCAGGCACCGGGGAGCTGTTTTTT.

This clonotype was seen at least ten times. The chain carries TRBV28 and TRBJ2-7; perhaps TRBD1 as D (7 bases). The V gene lost 5 bases and the J gene lost 3 bases, with 17 bases spanning the gap. Germline V lookup: CDR1 MDHEN, CDR2 SYDVKM. The CDR3 is 15 amino acids. The CDR3 spells CASSQTLRGDYEQYV. The CDR3 DNA reads as TGTGCCAGCAGTCAGACGCTCAGGGGGGACTACGAGCAGTACGTC.

The CDR3 DNA follows: TGTGCCAGCAGCTTATCGGGTAGTAACGAGCCGCAGTATTTT. As protein: CASSLSGSNEPQYF. The chain has TRBV2 and TRBJ2-3; D remains ambiguous. The CDR3 is 14 amino acids. CDR1 is SNHLY and CDR2 is FYNNEI in the germline V gene. V lost 6 bases, J lost 10 bases, and 20 bases lay in between.

The chain carries TRBV7-9 and TRBJ1-2; D is unclear. V was shortened by 4 bases and J by 12 bases, with 27 bases between the two germline ends. The CDR3 sequence is 16 residues long. The germline V gene encodes CDR1 SEHNR and CDR2 FQNEAQ (reference sequence). In DNA form, the CDR3 reads TGTGCCAGCAGCTCAACTAGCGGGAGGGATAGCACAGATAACACCTTC. Amino acids: CASSSTSGRDSTDNTF.

This chain uses TRBV5-1 with TRBJ2-7; possibly TRBD1 for D (6 bases). This CDR3 has 18 residues. CDR1 and CDR2 from the germline V gene are SGHRS and YFSETQ. The chain's CDR3 is CASSLGDKGLALSYEQYV. The CDR3 bases are TGTGCCAGCAGCTTGGGGGACAAGGGGCTAGCCCTTTCCTACGAGCAGTACGTC.

As for this clonotype: The junction and the germline gene differ at one end; a read error may be behind it. The rearrangement joins TRBV2 to TRBJ2-6; TRBD2 might be the D (6 bases). CDR1 and CDR2 from the germline V gene are SNHLY and FYNNEI. The CDR3 is 16 amino acids. CDR3 in DNA: TGTGCCAGCAGTGTTGCGGGGAGCTATGAGCAGTACTTCCGGCCATTC. It yields the protein CASSVAGSYEQYFRPF.

The chain uses TRBV10-2 and TRBJ2-3; D unclear. The CDR3 has 13 amino acids. Germline-derived CDR1 and CDR2 are WSHSY and SAAADI. V was pared by 2 bases and J by 5 bases, with 8 bases between. The CDR3 DNA reads as TGCGCCAGCAGTGAGGTCTCGAAAGATACGCAGTATTTT. Its translation is CASSEVSKDTQYF.

To note about this clonotype: The junction shows a germline mismatch at one end, possibly a read error. CDR3 sequence (DNA): TGTGCCAGCACCATAGCGGGGGACCAAGAGTCCCAGTACTTC. Translated: CASTIAGDQESQYF. This chain uses TRBV7-2 with TRBJ2-5; 9 positions match TRBD2. This CDR3 is 14 amino acids long. Germline loops: CDR1 SGHTA, CDR2 FQGNSA.

Regarding this clonotype: The junction departs from germline at one end; a sequencing error may be responsible. V is TRBV7-6 and J is TRBJ2-5; 7 bases fit TRBD2. This CDR3 contains 15 residues. The germline gives CDR1 SGHVS, CDR2 FNYEAQ. Here the CDR3 reads CASSTWGGSPGTKYF. Written as DNA, the CDR3 is TGTGCCAGCAGTACCTGGGGAGGGTCCCCTGGGACCAAGTACTTC.

J is TRBJ2-1 and V is TRBV7-2, with D possibly matching TRBD2 (5 bases). The CDR3 loop spans 16 amino acids. CDR1 is SGHTA and CDR2 is FQGNSA in the germline V gene. V was clipped by 1 base and J by 11 bases, with 21 bases between them. As DNA, the CDR3 is TGTGCCAGCAGCTTAGGTGCGGGCGTCACAAATACGCAGCAGTTCTTC. Residues: CASSLGAGVTNTQQFF.

CDR3 nucleotide sequence: TGTGCCAGCAGCTTGGTTATGGATGAAGCTTTCTTT. It specifies CASSLVMDEAFF. This rearrangement joins TRBV11-3 to TRBJ1-1, with D unclear. This CDR3 has 12 amino acids. Germline assignment: CDR1 SGHNT and CDR2 YENEEA. V was clipped by 3 bases and J by 7 bases, with 9 bases between them.

V and J are TRBV2 and TRBJ2-1; 7 bases line up with TRBD2. CDR1 and CDR2 from the germline V gene are SNHLY and FYNNEI. V lost 6 bases and J lost 9; bases outside the gene matches: 11. The CDR3 is made up of 14 amino acids. CDR3 nucleotide sequence: TGTGCCAGCAGGGAGTACGGGGGGTCTCTTGAGCAGTTCTTC. Translation: CASREYGGSLEQFF.

Details on this clonotype: The junction departs from the called germline gene at one end, perhaps through a read error. This rearrangement joins TRBV7-8 to TRBJ2-3; maybe TRBD2 (6 bases). Germline V lookup: CDR1 SGHVS, CDR2 FQNEAQ. The CDR3 is 14 residues long. This CDR3 is CSASVEGGTDTQYF. The CDR3 nucleotides are TGCTCCGCCAGCGTGGAGGGAGGTACCGATACGCAGTATTTT.

This clonotype was observed once. One end of the junction is discordant with germline, which a read error may explain. The rearrangement uses TRBV7-8 and TRBJ2-3, with D unclear. The CDR3 extends over 14 amino acids. The germline V gene has CDR1 SGHVS and CDR2 FQNEAQ. The CDR3 sequence is CASSLAGSHDTKFF. The CDR3 region has the DNA TGTGCCAGCAGCTTAGCGGGTAGCCACGATACCAAGTTTTTT.

The rearrangement uses TRBV9 and TRBJ1-2, with D possibly being TRBD1 (6 bases). V gave up 2 bases and J gave up 12 bases, with 23 bases separating them. Germline assignment: CDR1 SGDLS and CDR2 YYNGEE. The CDR3 covers 15 residues. The CDR3 loop reads CASSVSQGACTDNTF. For the CDR3, the DNA is TGTGCCAGCAGCGTGTCACAGGGCGCCTGCACTGATAACACCTTC. Filled out from reference TRBV9 and TRBJ1-2, the complete variable domain reads DSGVTQTPKHLITATGQRVTLRCSPRSGDLSVYWYQQSLDQGLQFLIQYYNGEERAKGNILERFSAQQFPDLHSELNLSSLELGDSALYFCASSVSQGACTDNTFGSGTRLTVV.

V and J are TRBV7-6 and TRBJ2-6; no firm D call. The CDR3 has 16 amino acids. Deletions cut 2 bases from V and 15 bases from J, with 23 bases between. Looked up from germline, CDR1 is SGHVS and CDR2 is FNYEAQ. CDR3 region: CASSLSSCNSPLHLTF. The DNA of the CDR3 is TGTGCCAGCAGCTTAAGTTCCTGTAATTCGCCCCTCCACCTGACTTTC.

This sequence joins TRBV2 and TRBJ2-1; perhaps TRBD2 as D (6 bases). Germline CDR1 and CDR2: SNHLY and FYNNEI. This CDR3 has 16 amino acids. The V gene lost 8 bases and the J gene lost 15 bases, with 32 bases spanning the gap. The CDR3 loop is CASGGTPVGLNAEPFF. The CDR3 nucleotides are TGTGCCAGCGGAGGGACTCCCGTCGGCTTGAACGCTGAACCGTTCTTC.

This rearrangement joins TRBV7-9 to TRBJ1-1, with D perhaps matching TRBD1 (6 bases). The CDR3 covers 15 residues. CDR1 is SEHNR and CDR2 is FQNEAQ in the germline V gene (reference sequence). Deletions cut 3 bases from V and 14 bases from J, with 25 bases between. CDR3 loop: CASSFQISGGGEEFF. The CDR3 DNA is TGTGCCAGCAGCTTTCAAATAAGCGGGGGGGGCGAAGAGTTCTTT.

To note about this clonotype: The conserved phenylalanine or tryptophan is not found at the CDR3 terminus, so this likely reflects a read error. The V gene is TRBV7-2, the J gene TRBJ2-3; TRBD2 aligns across 7 bases. Germline trimming cut 8 bases from V and 11 bases from J; bases unmatched to any gene: 13. The CDR3 contains 13 residues. Per the germline V gene, CDR1 is SGHTA and CDR2 is FQGNSA. The CDR3 DNA reads as TGTGCCAGCGGCTATGCTAGCGGAGATGAGCAGTATTTG. Residues: CASGYASGDEQYL.

V gene TRBV7-2 combines with J gene TRBJ2-5; the match to TRBD2 covers 7 bases. Germline V CDR1 and CDR2: SGHTA, FQGNSA. Trimming removed 5 bases from V and 5 bases from J; junction bases left unmatched: 14. The CDR3 totals 16 residues. The CDR3 DNA is TGTGCCAGCAGCCAAGCGCCAGCTAGCGGTGGGGAGACCCAGTACTTC. It encodes CASSQAPASGGETQYF.

With regard to this clonotype: Here the CDR3 omits its conserved ending phenylalanine or tryptophan, so a read error is the likely source. No DNA is shown, since the ends of the CDR3 on it are uncertain; the CDR3 is the one TCRdb lists. The V call is TRBV2, the J call TRBJ2-5; TRBD2 is the table's D call, not checked against the DNA. The germline V gene encodes CDR1 SNHLY and CDR2 FYNNEI. The CDR3 totals 14 residues, both ends included. Here the CDR3 reads CASSVVQGGEPYFV.

With regard to this clonotype: Mismatch with germline at one junction end may stem from a read error. J is TRBJ2-1 and V is TRBV7-7, with D hard to call. Germline loops: CDR1 SSHAT, CDR2 FNYEAQ (reference sequence). CDR3 length: 14 amino acids. The CDR3 sequence: CASSLAPRNEQLFF. The CDR3 DNA reads TGTGCTAGCAGCTTAGCCCCGAGGAATGAGCAGTTGTTCTTC. Full variable domain (outside the CDR3, taken from reference TRBV7-7 and TRBJ2-1): GAGVSQSPRYKVTKRGQDVTLRCDPISSHATLYWYQQALGQGPEFLTYFNYEAQPDKSGLPSDRFSAERPEGSISTLTIQRTEQRDSAMYRCASSLAPRNEQLFFGPGTRLTVL.